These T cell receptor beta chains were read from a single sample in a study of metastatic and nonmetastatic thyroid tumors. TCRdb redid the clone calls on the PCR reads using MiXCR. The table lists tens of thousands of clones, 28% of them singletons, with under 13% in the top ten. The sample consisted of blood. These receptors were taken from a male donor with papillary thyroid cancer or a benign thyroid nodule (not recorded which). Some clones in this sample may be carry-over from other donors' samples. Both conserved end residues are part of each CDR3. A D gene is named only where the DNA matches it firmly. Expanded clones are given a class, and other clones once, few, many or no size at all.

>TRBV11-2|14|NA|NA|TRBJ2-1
TGTGCCAGCAGCTTCGGAGGTGGGAAGAGAGAGCAGTTCTTC
CASSFGGGKREQFF
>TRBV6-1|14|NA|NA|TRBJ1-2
TGTGCCAGCAGCCCCGGTGCGGAGGGCTATGGCTACACCTTC
CASSPGAEGYGYTF
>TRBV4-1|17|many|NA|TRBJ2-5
TGCGCCAGCAGCCAAGGTCGGATAGGAGTCGATCAAGAGACCCAGTACTTC
CASSQGRIGVDQETQYF
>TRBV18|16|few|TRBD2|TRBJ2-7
TGTGCCAGCTCACCAATCGGGACTAGCGGGAGGCCTGAGCAGTACTTC
CASSPIGTSGRPEQYF
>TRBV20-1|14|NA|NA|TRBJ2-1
TGCAGTGCTATGACTCCCACCAAAGACAATGAGCAGTTCTTC
CSAMTPTKDNEQFF
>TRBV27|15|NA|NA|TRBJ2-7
TGTGCCAGCAGTTTATCCACCGGAGGGCTCTACGAGCAGTACTTC
CASSLSTGGLYEQYF
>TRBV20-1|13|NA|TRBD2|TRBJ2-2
TGCAGTGCGTCGACTAGCGGGACCGGGGAGCTGTTTTTT
CSASTSGTGELFF
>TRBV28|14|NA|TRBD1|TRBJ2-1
TGTGCCAGCAGTTCTCGTCAGGGGGTCGGTGAGCAGTTCTTC
CASSSRQGVGEQFF
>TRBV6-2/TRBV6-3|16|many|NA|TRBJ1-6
TGTGCCAGCAGAGGGAGCCAGGCTTGGGATAATTCACCCCTCCACTTT
CASRGSQAWDNSPLHF
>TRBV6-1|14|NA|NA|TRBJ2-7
TGTGCCAGCAGTGTGGGCCCTAAACCCCACGAGCAGTACTTC
CASSVGPKPHEQYF
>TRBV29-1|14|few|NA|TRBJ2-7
TGCAGCGTTGAAGTATTTGGAGGGAACTACGAGCAATACTTC
CSVEVFGGNYEQYF
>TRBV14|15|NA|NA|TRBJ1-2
TGTGCCAGCAGCCAAGGACCGGGCCGCTCCTATGGCTACACCTTC
CASSQGPGRSYGYTF
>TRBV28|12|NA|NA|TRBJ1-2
TGTGCCAGCAGTTCGGACACTTATGGCTACACCTTC
CASSSDTYGYTF
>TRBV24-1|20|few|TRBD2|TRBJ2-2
TGTGCCACCAGTGACCTACCAGGAAGAGCGGGAGGGCCTTACACCGGGGAGCTGTTTTTT
CATSDLPGRAGGPYTGELFF
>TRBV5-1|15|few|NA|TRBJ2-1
TGCGCCAGCAGCTTGGCCTGGAGCTCCTACAATGAGCAGTTCTTC
CASSLAWSSYNEQFF
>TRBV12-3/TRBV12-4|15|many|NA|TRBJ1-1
TGTGCCAGCACTCTAGGAGGTCTGGGGGACACTGAAGCTTTCTTT
CASTLGGLGDTEAFF
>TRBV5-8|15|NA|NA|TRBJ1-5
TGTGCCAGCAGCAGAAGGGGATCGGCTAATCAGCCCCAGCATTTT
CASSRRGSANQPQHF
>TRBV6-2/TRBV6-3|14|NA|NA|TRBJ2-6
TGTGCCAGCAAATGGGGTCCTGGGGCCAACGTCCTGACTTTC
CASKWGPGANVLTF
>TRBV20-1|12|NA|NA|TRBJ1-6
TGCAGTGCTAGACCCGGTGCGGGACCCCTCCACTTT
CSARPGAGPLHF
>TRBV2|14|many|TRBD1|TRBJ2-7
TGTGCCAGCAGTGAAGGCAGGGGGCTCGTCGAGCAGTACTTC
CASSEGRGLVEQYF
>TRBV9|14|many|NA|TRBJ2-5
TGTGCCAGCAGCACGACGACTAGGTCAGAGACCCAGTACTTC
CASSTTTRSETQYF
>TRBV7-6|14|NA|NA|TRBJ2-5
TGTGCCAGCAGTTCGGACTGGATCGGGGAGACCCAGTACTTC
CASSSDWIGETQYF
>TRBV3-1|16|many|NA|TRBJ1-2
TGTGCCAGCAGCCACGCCGAAAACAGGGCGGGCTATGGCTACACCTTC
CASSHAENRAGYGYTF
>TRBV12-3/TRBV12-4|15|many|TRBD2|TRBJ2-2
TGTGCCAGCAGTGGACTAGCGTCGAACACCGGGGAGCTGTTTTTT
CASSGLASNTGELFF
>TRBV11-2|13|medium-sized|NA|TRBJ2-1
TGTGCCAGCAGCTTAGAAACGTTCGGGGAGCAGTTCTTC
CASSLETFGEQFF
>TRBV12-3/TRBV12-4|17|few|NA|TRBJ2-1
TGTGCCAGCAGTTTATACTTTGGGACGGGAGCCCACAATGAGCAGTTCTTC
CASSLYFGTGAHNEQFF
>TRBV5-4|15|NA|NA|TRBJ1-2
TGTGCCAGCAGCTTGGCCGACACACCCTTTACTGGCTACACCTTC
CASSLADTPFTGYTF
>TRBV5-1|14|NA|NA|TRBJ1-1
TGCGCCAGCAGCTCTAGGACGGAGAACACTGAAGCTTTCTTT
CASSSRTENTEAFF
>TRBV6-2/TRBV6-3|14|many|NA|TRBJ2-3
TGTGCCAGCAGTTCTGCTAGCGGCACAGATACGCAGTATTTT
CASSSASGTDTQYF
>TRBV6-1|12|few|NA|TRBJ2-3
TGTGCCAGCAGTGAGGGCACAGATACGCAGTATTTT
CASSEGTDTQYF
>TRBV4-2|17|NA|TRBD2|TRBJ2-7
TGTGCCAGCAGCCAATCGGCTCCCAGCGGGAGGGCGTACGAGCAGTACTTC
CASSQSAPSGRAYEQYF
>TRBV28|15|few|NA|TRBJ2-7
TGTGCTAGCAGTTTTTACCTCACAGGGAATTACGAGCAGTACTTC
CASSFYLTGNYEQYF
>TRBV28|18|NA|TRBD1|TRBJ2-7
TGTGCCAGCAGTTCATATGGACAGGGCCGGAGTGTCACCTACGAGCAGTACTTC
CASSSYGQGRSVTYEQYF
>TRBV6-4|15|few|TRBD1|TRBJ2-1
TGTGCCAGCAGCTGGACAGGGTTGGTTTACAATGAGCAGTTCTTC
CASSWTGLVYNEQFF
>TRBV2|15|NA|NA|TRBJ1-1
TGTGCCAGCAGTGAGGGGGACGGTAGGGACACTGAAGCTTTCTTT
CASSEGDGRDTEAFF
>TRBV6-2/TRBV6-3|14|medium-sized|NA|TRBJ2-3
TGTGCCAGCAGTTACGGGAGAGGCGCAGATACGCAGTATTTT
CASSYGRGADTQYF
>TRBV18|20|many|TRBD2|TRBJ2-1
TGTGCCAGCTCACCCGGACTAGCGGGAGTTGCGTTTACCTCACACAATGAGCAGTTCTTC
CASSPGLAGVAFTSHNEQFF
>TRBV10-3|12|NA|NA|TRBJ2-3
TGTGCCATCAGCGAAAACACAGATACGCAGTATTTT
CAISENTDTQYF
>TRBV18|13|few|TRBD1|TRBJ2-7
TGTGCCAGCTCACCACTACAGGGGGACGAGCAGTACTTC
CASSPLQGDEQYF
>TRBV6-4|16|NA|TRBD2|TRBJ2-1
TGTGCCAGCAGTCGGACCGGGACTAGCGGTAACAATGATCATTTCTTC
CASSRTGTSGNNDHFF
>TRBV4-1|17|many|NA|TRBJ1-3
TGCGCCAGCAGCCGCGGGGGAGTCGTTATTGCTGGAAACACCATATATTTT
CASSRGGVVIAGNTIYF
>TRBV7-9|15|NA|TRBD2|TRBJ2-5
TGTGCCAGCAGCCCTATACTAGCGATCGGAGAGACCCAGTACTTC
CASSPILAIGETQYF
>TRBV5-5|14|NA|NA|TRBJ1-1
TGTGCCAGCAGCTTGTTGGTTCTGTCGGGGGAAGCTTTCTTT
CASSLLVLSGEAFF
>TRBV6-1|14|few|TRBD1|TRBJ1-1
TGTGCCACCGGCTCGGACAGGGTGAACACTGAAGCTTTCTTT
CATGSDRVNTEAFF
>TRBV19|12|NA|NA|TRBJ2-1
TGTGCCAGTTCTGACACCTTCAATGAGCAGTTCTTC
CASSDTFNEQFF
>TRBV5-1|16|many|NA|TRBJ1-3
TGCGCCAGCAGCTTGGGCGGTCCTGGGACAGGAAACACCATATATTTT
CASSLGGPGTGNTIYF
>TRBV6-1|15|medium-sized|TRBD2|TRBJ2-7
TGTGCCAGCAGTGAAGGGACTAGCGGGAGTTACGAGCAGTACTTC
CASSEGTSGSYEQYF
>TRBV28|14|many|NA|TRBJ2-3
TGTGCCAGCAGGTTCCAGGCCTCCACAGATACGCAGTATTTT
CASRFQASTDTQYF
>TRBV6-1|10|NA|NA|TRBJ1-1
TGTGCCAGCAGAGACACTGAAGCTTTCTTT
CASRDTEAFF
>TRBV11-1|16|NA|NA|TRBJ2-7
TGTGCCAGCAGCTTAGGCCGGGGTTCTTACTCCTACGAGCAGTACTTC
CASSLGRGSYSYEQYF
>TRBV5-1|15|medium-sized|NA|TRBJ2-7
TGCGCCAGCAGCTTGAAGGTCAGGGACCCCTACGAGCAGTACTTC
CASSLKVRDPYEQYF
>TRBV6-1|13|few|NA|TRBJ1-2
TGTGCCAGCAGTGAACTCGTTATGGGCGGCTACACCTTC
CASSELVMGGYTF